This entry features one TCR beta chain sequence. The data originate from a study of pediatric ulcerative colitis. Produced via immunoSEQ multiplex PCR; TCRdb's table is partial and in-frame only. The sample has tens of thousands of clones, about 90% seen once; the top ten hold about 3%. Colonoscopy and blood draw happened at the same time. Per the germline V gene, CDR1 is PRHDT and CDR2 is FYEKMQ (reference sequence). Trimming took off 4 bases at V and 4 bases at J, with 10 bases between the two ends. The CDR3 covers 13 residues. The chain carries TRBV13 and TRBJ1-2, with D perhaps TRBD1 (5 bases). The sequencing sample was made of blood. The sequence derives from a boy aged 10-17 years with severe ulcerative colitis. The CDR3 loop reads CASSSGGGYGYTF. Written as DNA, the CDR3 is TGTGCCAGCAGCTCGGGGGGGGGCTATGGCTACACCTTC. Together with reference TRBV13 and TRBJ1-2, the CDR3 gives the full variable domain: AAGVIQSPRHLIKEKRETATLKCYPIPRHDTVYWYQQGPGQDPQFLISFYEKMQSDKGSIPDRFSAQQFSDYHSELNMSSLELGDSALYFCASSSGGGYGYTFGSGTRLTVV.